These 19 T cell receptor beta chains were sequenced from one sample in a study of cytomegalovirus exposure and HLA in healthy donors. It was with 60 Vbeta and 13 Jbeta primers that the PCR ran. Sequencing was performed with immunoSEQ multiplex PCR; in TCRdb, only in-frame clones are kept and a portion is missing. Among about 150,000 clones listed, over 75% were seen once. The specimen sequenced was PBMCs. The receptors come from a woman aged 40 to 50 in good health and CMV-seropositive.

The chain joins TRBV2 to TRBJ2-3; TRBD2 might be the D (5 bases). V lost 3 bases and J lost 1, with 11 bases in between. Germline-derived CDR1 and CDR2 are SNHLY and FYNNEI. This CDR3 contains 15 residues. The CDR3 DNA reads TGTGCCAGCAGTGATGTGGGAGCGCGCACAGATACGCAGTATTTT. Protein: CASSDVGARTDTQYF.

The CDR3, as DNA: TGTGCCAGCAGCCAAAATACAGGCGGTAAAACCGGGGAGCTGTTTTTT. It translates to CASSQNTGGKTGELFF. The chain joins TRBV16 to TRBJ2-2, with D possibly matching TRBD1 (5 bases). CDR3 length: 16 residues. CDR1 and CDR2 from the germline V gene are KGHSY and FQNENV. V was clipped by 2 bases and J by 5 bases, with 15 bases between them.

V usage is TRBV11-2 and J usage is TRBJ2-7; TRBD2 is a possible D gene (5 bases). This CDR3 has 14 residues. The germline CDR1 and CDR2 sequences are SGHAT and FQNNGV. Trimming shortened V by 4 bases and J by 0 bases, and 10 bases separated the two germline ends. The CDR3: CASSSGYGSYEQYF. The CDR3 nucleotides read TGTGCCAGCAGCTCGGGGTATGGCTCCTACGAGCAGTACTTC.

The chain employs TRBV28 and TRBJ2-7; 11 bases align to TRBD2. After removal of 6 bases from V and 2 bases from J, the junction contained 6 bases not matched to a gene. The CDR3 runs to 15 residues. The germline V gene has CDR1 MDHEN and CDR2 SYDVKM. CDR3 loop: CASRGGLAGAYEQYF. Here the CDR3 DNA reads TGTGCCAGCAGGGGAGGACTAGCGGGTGCCTACGAGCAGTACTTC.

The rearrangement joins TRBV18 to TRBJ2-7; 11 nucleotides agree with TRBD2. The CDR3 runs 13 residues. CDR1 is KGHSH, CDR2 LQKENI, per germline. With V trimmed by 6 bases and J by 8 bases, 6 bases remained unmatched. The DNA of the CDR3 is TGTGCCAGCTCGCCTCTAGCGGGAGGTCAGCAGTACTTC. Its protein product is CASSPLAGGQQYF. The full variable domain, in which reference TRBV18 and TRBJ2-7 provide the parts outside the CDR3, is NAGVMQNPRHLVRRRGQEARLRCSPMKGHSHVYWYRQLPEEGLKFMVYLQKENIIDESGMPKERFSAEFPKEGPSILRIQQVVRGDSAAYFCASSPLAGGQQYFGPGTRLTVT.

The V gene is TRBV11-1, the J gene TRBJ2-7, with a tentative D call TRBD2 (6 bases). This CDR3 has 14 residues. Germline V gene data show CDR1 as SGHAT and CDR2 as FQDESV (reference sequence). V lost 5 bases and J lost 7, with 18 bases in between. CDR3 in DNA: TGTGCCAGCAGCCCCTACCGGGAGACCTGGGAGCAGTACTTC. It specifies CASSPYRETWEQYF.

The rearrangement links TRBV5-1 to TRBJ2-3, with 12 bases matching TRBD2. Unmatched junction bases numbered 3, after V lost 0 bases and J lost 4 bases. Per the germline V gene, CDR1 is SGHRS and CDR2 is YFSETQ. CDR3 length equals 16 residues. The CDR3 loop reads CASSLALAGGSDTQYF. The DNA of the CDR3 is TGCGCCAGCAGCTTGGCACTAGCGGGAGGTTCAGATACGCAGTATTTT.

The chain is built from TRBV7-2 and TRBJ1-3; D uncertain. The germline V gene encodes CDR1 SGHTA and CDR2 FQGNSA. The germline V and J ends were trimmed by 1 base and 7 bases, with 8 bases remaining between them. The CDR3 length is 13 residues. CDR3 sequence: CASSLGGANTIYF. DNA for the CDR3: TGTGCCAGCAGCTTAGGCGGCGCGAACACCATATATTTT.

The CDR3 reads CASRLGLAGAYEQYF. The CDR3 nucleotides read TGTGCCAGCAGATTGGGACTAGCGGGAGCCTACGAGCAGTACTTC. This rearrangement joins TRBV7-8 to TRBJ2-7, with 14 nucleotides matching TRBD2. V lost 6 bases to trimming and J lost 2 bases; unmatched junction nucleotides: 3. The length of the CDR3 is 15 residues. In germline, CDR1 is SGHVS, CDR2 FQNEAQ.

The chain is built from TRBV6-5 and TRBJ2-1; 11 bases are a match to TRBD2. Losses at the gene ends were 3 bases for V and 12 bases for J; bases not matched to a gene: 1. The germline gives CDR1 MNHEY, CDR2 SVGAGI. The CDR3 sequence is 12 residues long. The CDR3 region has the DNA TGTGCCAGCAGTTATGGACTAGCGGGGCAGTTCTTC. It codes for CASSYGLAGQFF.

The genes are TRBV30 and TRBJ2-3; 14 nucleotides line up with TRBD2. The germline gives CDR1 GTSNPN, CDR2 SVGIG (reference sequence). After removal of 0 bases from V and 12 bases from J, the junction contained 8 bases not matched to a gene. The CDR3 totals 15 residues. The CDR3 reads CAWSVRTSGRPAQYF. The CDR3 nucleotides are TGTGCCTGGAGTGTACGGACTAGCGGGAGGCCTGCACAGTATTTT. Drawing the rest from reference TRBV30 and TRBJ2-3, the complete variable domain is SQTIHQWPATLVQPVGSPLSLECTVEGTSNPNLYWYRQAAGRGLQLLFYSVGIGQISSEVPQNLSASRPQDRQFILSSKKLLLSDSGFYLCAWSVRTSGRPAQYFGPGTRLTVL.

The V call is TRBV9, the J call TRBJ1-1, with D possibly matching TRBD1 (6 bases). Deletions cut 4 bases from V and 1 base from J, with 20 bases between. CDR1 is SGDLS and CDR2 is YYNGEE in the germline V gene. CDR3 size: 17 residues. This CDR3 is CASSPRGGWIGNTEAFF. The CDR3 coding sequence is TGTGCCAGCAGCCCGAGGGGGGGGTGGATTGGGAACACTGAAGCTTTCTTT. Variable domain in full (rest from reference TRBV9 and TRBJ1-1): DSGVTQTPKHLITATGQRVTLRCSPRSGDLSVYWYQQSLDQGLQFLIQYYNGEERAKGNILERFSAQQFPDLHSELNLSSLELGDSALYFCASSPRGGWIGNTEAFFGQGTRLTVV.

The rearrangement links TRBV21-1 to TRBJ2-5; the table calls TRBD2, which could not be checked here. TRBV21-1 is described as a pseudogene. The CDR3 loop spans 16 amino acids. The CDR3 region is CASSKDQDLAGETQYF. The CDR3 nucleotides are TGTGCCAGCAGCAAAGATCAGGACCTGGCGGGAGAGACCCAGTACTTC.

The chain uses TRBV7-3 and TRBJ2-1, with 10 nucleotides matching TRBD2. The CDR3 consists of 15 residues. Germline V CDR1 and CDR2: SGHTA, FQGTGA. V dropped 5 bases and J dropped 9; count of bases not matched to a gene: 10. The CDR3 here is CASSPRGSGRTEQFF. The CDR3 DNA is TGTGCCAGCAGCCCCCGGGGTAGCGGGAGGACTGAGCAGTTCTTC.

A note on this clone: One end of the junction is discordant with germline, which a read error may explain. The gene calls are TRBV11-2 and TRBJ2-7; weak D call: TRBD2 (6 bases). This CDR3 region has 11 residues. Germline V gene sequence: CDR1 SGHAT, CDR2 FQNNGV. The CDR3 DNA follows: TGTGCCAGCAGCTCTCCGGGAGAGCGGTACTTC. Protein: CASSSPGERYF.

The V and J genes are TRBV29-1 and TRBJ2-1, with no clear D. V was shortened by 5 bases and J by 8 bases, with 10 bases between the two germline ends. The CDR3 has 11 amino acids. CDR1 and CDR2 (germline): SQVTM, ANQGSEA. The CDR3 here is CSVQAPYEQFF. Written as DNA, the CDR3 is TGCAGCGTTCAGGCTCCATATGAGCAGTTCTTC.

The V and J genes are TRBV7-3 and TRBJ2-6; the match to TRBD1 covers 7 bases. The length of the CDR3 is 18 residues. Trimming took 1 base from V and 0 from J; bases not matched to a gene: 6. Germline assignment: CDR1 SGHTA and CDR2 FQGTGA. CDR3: CASSLRAGGNSGANVLTF. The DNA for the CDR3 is TGTGCCAGCAGCTTAAGGGCAGGGGGAAACTCTGGGGCCAACGTCCTGACTTTC.

DNA for the CDR3: TGTGCCAGCAGTCGCACGGGAGGGCGAGGCAATGAGCAGTTCTTC. It translates to CASSRTGGRGNEQFF. This chain connects TRBV6-5 to TRBJ2-1; TRBD2 agrees at 8 bases. Germline assignment: CDR1 MNHEY and CDR2 SVGAGI. The CDR3 is 15 residues long. Trimming removed 5 bases from V and 6 bases from J; junction bases left unmatched: 9.

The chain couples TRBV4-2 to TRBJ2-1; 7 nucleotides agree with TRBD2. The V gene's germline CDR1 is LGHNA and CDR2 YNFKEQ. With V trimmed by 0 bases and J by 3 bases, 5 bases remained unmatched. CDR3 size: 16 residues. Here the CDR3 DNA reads TGTGCCAGCAGCCAAGAGGCGGGGGTGGTCTACAATGAGCAGTTCTTC. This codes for CASSQEAGVVYNEQFF.